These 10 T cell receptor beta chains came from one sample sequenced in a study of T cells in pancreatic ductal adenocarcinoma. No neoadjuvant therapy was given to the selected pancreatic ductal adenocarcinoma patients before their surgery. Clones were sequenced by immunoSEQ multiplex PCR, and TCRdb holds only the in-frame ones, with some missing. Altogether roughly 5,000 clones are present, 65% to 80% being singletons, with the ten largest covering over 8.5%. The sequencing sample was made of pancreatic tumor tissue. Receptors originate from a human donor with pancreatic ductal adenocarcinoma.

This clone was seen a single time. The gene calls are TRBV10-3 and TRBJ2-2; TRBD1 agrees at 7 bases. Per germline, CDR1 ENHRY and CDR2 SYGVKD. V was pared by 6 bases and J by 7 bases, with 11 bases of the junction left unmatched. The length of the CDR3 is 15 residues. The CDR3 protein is CAIRSTGDRGGELFF. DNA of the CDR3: TGTGCCATCAGAAGTACAGGGGATCGGGGCGGGGAGCTGTTTTTT.

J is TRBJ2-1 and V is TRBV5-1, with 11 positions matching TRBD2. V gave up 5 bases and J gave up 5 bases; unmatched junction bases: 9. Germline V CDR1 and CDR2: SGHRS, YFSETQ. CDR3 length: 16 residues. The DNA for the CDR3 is TGCGCCAGCAGACTCTCGACTAGCGGGGTAAACAATGAGCAGTTCTTC. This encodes CASRLSTSGVNNEQFF.

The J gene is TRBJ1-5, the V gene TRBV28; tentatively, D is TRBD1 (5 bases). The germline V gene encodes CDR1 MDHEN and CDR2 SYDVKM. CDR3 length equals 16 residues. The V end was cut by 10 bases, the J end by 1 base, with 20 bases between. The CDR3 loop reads CATFSTQGTSNQPQHF. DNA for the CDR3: TGTGCCACCTTTTCTACTCAGGGTACGAGCAATCAGCCCCAGCATTTT.

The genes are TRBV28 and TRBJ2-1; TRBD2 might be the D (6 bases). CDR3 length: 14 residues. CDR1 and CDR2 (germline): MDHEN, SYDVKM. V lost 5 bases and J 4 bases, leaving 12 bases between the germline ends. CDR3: CASSTPGLYNEQFF. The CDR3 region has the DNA TGTGCCAGCAGTACGCCGGGACTGTACAATGAGCAGTTCTTC.

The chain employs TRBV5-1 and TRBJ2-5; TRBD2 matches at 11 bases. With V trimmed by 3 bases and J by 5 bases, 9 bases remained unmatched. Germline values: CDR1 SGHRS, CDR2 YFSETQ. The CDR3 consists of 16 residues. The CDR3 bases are TGCGCCAGCAGCTCGACTAGCGGGGCGAGAAGGGAGACCCAGTACTTC. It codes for CASSSTSGARRETQYF.

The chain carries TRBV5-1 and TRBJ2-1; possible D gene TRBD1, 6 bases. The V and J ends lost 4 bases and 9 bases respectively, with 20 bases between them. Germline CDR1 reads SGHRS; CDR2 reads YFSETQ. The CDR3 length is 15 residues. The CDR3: CASSRTDSSSGEQFF. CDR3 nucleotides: TGCGCCAGCAGCCGGACAGACAGTTCCAGTGGTGAGCAGTTCTTC.

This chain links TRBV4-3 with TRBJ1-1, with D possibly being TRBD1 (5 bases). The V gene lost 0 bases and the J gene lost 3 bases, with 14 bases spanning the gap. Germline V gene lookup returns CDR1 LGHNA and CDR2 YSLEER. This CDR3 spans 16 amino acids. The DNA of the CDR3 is TGCGCCAGCAGCCAAGAAGTGGCAGGGAGGGACACTGAAGCTTTCTTT. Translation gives CASSQEVAGRDTEAFF.

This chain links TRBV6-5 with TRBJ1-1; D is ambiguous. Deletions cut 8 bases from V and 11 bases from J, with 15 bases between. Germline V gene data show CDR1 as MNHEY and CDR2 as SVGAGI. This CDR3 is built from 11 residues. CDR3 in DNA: TGTGCCAGCGCCGTCCCCGGGTTGGCTTTCTTT. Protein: CASAVPGLAFF.

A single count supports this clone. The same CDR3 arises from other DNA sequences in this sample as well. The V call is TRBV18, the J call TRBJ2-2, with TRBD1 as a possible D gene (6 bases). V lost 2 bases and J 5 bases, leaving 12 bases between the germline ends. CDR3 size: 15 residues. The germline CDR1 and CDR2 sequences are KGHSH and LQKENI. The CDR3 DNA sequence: TGTGCCAGCTCACCATTACAGGGAAGGACCGGGGAGCTGTTTTTT. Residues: CASSPLQGRTGELFF.

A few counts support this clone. The CDR3 spells CASSPTPHYEQYF. CDR3 nucleotides: TGTGCCAGCAGCCCTACCCCTCATTACGAGCAGTACTTC. The chain carries TRBV9 and TRBJ2-7; D gene unclear. The V gene's germline CDR1 is SGDLS and CDR2 YYNGEE. Trimming stripped 4 bases from V and 4 bases from J, with 12 bases between. The CDR3 totals 13 residues.